The 30 T cell receptor beta chains given below trace back to one sample, sequenced in a study of blood T cells in healthy people across ages. Next came a second PCR, run for about 7 to 12 cycles, which used a sample-barcoded 5' primer along with a J-beta primer mix. MiXCR, run by TCRdb on the 5' RACE reads, gives a single entry per CDR3 protein. The data contain about 640,000 distinct CDR3 sequences, around 43% of them singletons. Sequenced: blood. These receptors were obtained from an elderly man in good health.

The V call is TRBV7-2, the J call TRBJ1-5; no reliable D call. The CDR3 consists of 14 residues. Trimming cost V 4 bases and J 3 bases, with 10 bases left between them. The germline V gene encodes CDR1 SGHTA and CDR2 FQGNSA. The CDR3 is CASSSGQTNQPQHF. In nucleotides, the CDR3 is TGTGCCAGCAGCTCGGGTCAGACCAATCAGCCCCAGCATTTT.

The chain uses TRBV2 and TRBJ2-3; D is unresolved. Trimming removed 7 bases at V and 3 bases at J, with 11 bases between. This CDR3 region has 13 residues. Germline loops: CDR1 SNHLY, CDR2 FYNNEI. This CDR3 is CASTLMGTDTQYF. The DNA for the CDR3 is TGTGCCAGCACCCTCATGGGGACAGATACGCAGTATTTT. Drawing the rest from reference TRBV2 and TRBJ2-3, the complete variable domain is EPEVTQTPSHQVTQMGQEVILRCVPISNHLYFYWYRQILGQKVEFLVSFYNNEISEKSEIFDDQFSVERPDGSNFTLKIRSTKLEDSAMYFCASTLMGTDTQYFGPGTRLTVL.

The rearrangement links TRBV27 to TRBJ2-5; possible D gene TRBD1, 8 bases. Germline CDR1 reads MNHEY; CDR2 reads SMNVEV (reference sequence). V was trimmed by 6 bases and J by 3 bases, leaving 17 bases between them. The CDR3 runs to 15 residues. CDR3 residues: CASSSPQGGEETQYF. The DNA for the CDR3 is TGTGCCAGCAGCTCCCCACAGGGGGGGGAAGAGACCCAGTACTTC.

This clonotype was recorded at least ten times. The CDR3 sequence is CASREQGARNQPQHF. CDR3 DNA sequence: TGTGCCAGCAGGGAACAGGGGGCGCGGAATCAGCCCCAGCATTTT. The rearrangement uses TRBV2 and TRBJ1-5, with 9 positions matching TRBD1. Germline lookup yields CDR1 SNHLY and CDR2 FYNNEI. This CDR3 contains 15 residues. V trimming: 6 bases; J trimming: 4 bases; junction bases outside the gene matches: 7.

The sample holds a few counts of this clonotype. The rearrangement joins TRBV5-1 to TRBJ2-1, with a weak D call TRBD2 (5 bases). V lost 4 bases and J lost 2, with 16 bases in between. The germline CDR1 and CDR2 sequences are SGHRS and YFSETQ. The CDR3 consists of 16 residues. The CDR3 bases are TGCGCCAGCAGCCCGGAGGCCGCGGCCCCCTACAATGAGCAGTTCTTC. Its protein product is CASSPEAAAPYNEQFF.

The V call is TRBV5-5, the J call TRBJ2-3, with a tentative D call TRBD2 (5 bases). CDR1 and CDR2 from the germline V gene are SGHKS and YYEKEE (reference sequence). The V and J ends lost 0 bases and 1 base respectively, with 12 bases between them. This CDR3 has 16 amino acids. CDR3 nucleotide sequence: TGTGCCAGCAGCTTGGCCGTGGCAGCGGGCACAGATACGCAGTATTTT. This sequence encodes CASSLAVAAGTDTQYF.

The chain joins TRBV20-1 to TRBJ2-7; D possibly corresponds to TRBD2 (8 bases). V gave up 0 bases and J gave up 5 bases, with 17 bases separating them. The CDR3 length is 15 residues. Germline V gene lookup returns CDR1 DFQATT and CDR2 SNEGSKA (reference sequence). CDR3 protein: CSARDREGANDEQYF. CDR3 DNA sequence: TGCAGTGCTAGAGATCGGGAGGGGGCTAACGACGAGCAGTACTTC.

This clonotype was counted a single time. The CDR3 loop is CSARLAGRYNEQYF. The CDR3 DNA is TGCAGTGCTAGACTAGCGGGTCGGTACAATGAGCAGTACTTC. The rearrangement uses TRBV20-1 and TRBJ2-7; 8 nucleotides agree with TRBD2. J gave up 7 bases and V 2 bases, and 10 bases lay outside the gene matches. Germline V gives CDR1 DFQATT, CDR2 SNEGSKA (reference sequence). The CDR3 is made up of 14 amino acids.

The J gene is TRBJ2-1, the V gene TRBV29-1, with 8 bases identical to TRBD1. The CDR3 length is 10 residues. Trimming took 5 bases from V and 13 from J; bases not matched to a gene: 4. Germline CDR1 is SQVTM and CDR2 is ANQGSEA. CDR3: CSVTDRAQFF. The CDR3 DNA reads TGCAGCGTTACGGACAGGGCCCAGTTCTTC.

The J gene is TRBJ2-3, the V gene TRBV28, with D possibly matching TRBD2 (6 bases). Germline CDR1 is MDHEN and CDR2 is SYDVKM. V gave up 6 bases and J gave up 6 bases, with 13 bases separating them. CDR3 size: 13 residues. In nucleotides, the CDR3 is TGTGCCAGCAGGAGGATGGGGGGTGATACGCAGTATTTT. Translating it yields CASRRMGGDTQYF.

This clonotype has just a few counts. The chain recombines TRBV6-5 with TRBJ2-1; D tentatively reads TRBD1 or TRBD2 (6 bases each). The CDR3 spans 14 residues. V was trimmed by 6 bases and J by 9 bases, leaving 18 bases between them. CDR1 is MNHEY, CDR2 SVGAGI, per germline. CDR3 coding DNA: TGTGCCAGCAGCGCTGACAGGAGGGATGGTGAGCAGTTCTTC. This gives the protein CASSADRRDGEQFF.

A note on this clonotype: The junction and the germline gene differ at one end; a read error may be behind it. The genes are TRBV7-9 and TRBJ2-7; the match to TRBD2 covers 15 bases. Per germline, CDR1 SEHNR and CDR2 FQNEAQ (reference sequence). The CDR3 has 15 amino acids. This CDR3 reads CAGSTRTSGRGEQYF. In DNA, the CDR3 is TGTGCCGGCAGCACCCGGACTAGCGGGAGGGGTGAGCAGTACTTC.

This rearrangement joins TRBV11-2 to TRBJ2-7, with 9 bases matching TRBD1. The trim removed 3 bases at V and 3 bases at J, leaving 21 bases unmatched. Per germline, CDR1 SGHAT and CDR2 FQNNGV. This CDR3 has 20 residues. The CDR3 protein is CASSFRTGTGSSAGIYEQYF. In DNA form, the CDR3 reads TGTGCCAGCAGCTTTAGGACCGGGACAGGGTCTTCGGCGGGGATCTACGAGCAGTACTTC.

The rearrangement links TRBV30 to TRBJ2-1; no clear D. CDR1 GTSNPN and CDR2 SVGIG come from the germline V gene (reference sequence). The CDR3 is 11 amino acids. V was trimmed by 2 bases and J by 13 bases, leaving 12 bases between them. Here the CDR3 reads CAWSWQETQFF. The CDR3, as DNA: TGTGCCTGGAGTTGGCAGGAGACCCAGTTCTTC.

This clonotype was detected ten times or more. In nucleotides, the CDR3 is TGCGCCAGCAGCTTGGGAGTAGCTCGCGGGTTGAGCGGGGGTAGCACAGATACGCAGTATTTT. The encoded protein is CASSLGVARGLSGGSTDTQYF. V is TRBV5-1 and J is TRBJ2-3; 8 bases match TRBD2. The CDR3 contains 21 residues. V lost 0 bases, J lost 0 bases, and 18 bases stayed unmatched. CDR1 and CDR2 from the germline V gene are SGHRS and YFSETQ. Looking up the rest from reference TRBV5-1 and TRBJ2-3 gives the full variable domain: KAGVTQTPRYLIKTRGQQVTLSCSPISGHRSVSWYQQTPGQGLQFLFEYFSETQRNKGNFPGRFSGRQFSNSRSEMNVSTLELGDSALYLCASSLGVARGLSGGSTDTQYFGPGTRLTVL.

The chain uses TRBV28 and TRBJ2-7; the match to TRBD2 covers 12 bases. The CDR3 is made up of 15 amino acids. J was trimmed by 6 bases and V by 6 bases; bases with no gene match: 9. In germline, CDR1 is MDHEN, CDR2 SYDVKM. CDR3 in DNA: TGTGCCAGCAGACTACCCCGGACTAGCGGGACCGAGCAGTACTTC. It encodes CASRLPRTSGTEQYF.

The J gene is TRBJ2-5, the V gene TRBV18; D assignment may be TRBD1 or TRBD2 (5 bases each). The CDR3 has 15 residues. Trimming left V 1 base short and J 4 bases short, with 13 bases between. From germline, CDR1 is KGHSH and CDR2 LQKENI. CDR3 residues: CASSPQGSFAETQYF. CDR3 coding DNA: TGTGCCAGCTCACCACAGGGGAGCTTCGCAGAGACCCAGTACTTC. Drawing the rest from reference TRBV18 and TRBJ2-5, the complete variable domain is NAGVMQNPRHLVRRRGQEARLRCSPMKGHSHVYWYRQLPEEGLKFMVYLQKENIIDESGMPKERFSAEFPKEGPSILRIQQVVRGDSAAYFCASSPQGSFAETQYFGPGTRLLVL.

This chain connects TRBV4-3 to TRBJ2-2; tentative D call: TRBD1 (6 bases). The CDR3 spans 16 residues. V gave up 1 base and J gave up 4 bases, with 13 bases separating them. CDR1 and CDR2 (germline): LGHNA, YSLEER. CDR3 sequence reads: CASSQGPQGSTGELFF. CDR3 bases: TGCGCCAGCAGCCAAGGTCCTCAGGGGAGCACCGGGGAGCTGTTTTTT.

This chain links TRBV4-2 with TRBJ2-3; 9 bases are shared with TRBD2. After removal of 0 bases from V and 4 bases from J, the junction contained 8 bases not matched to a gene. This CDR3 contains 17 residues. CDR1 is LGHNA, CDR2 YNFKEQ, per germline. The CDR3 sequence is CASSQDSSGRSSDTQYF. The CDR3 coding sequence is TGTGCCAGCAGCCAAGATTCAAGCGGGAGGAGCTCAGATACGCAGTATTTT.

The rearrangement links TRBV7-2 to TRBJ1-6, with D hard to call. V lost 1 base and J 6 bases, leaving 22 bases between the germline ends. CDR3 size: 19 residues. The V gene's germline CDR1 is SGHTA and CDR2 FQGNSA. The CDR3 DNA sequence: TGTGCCAGCAGCTTAGATAGGGCCAGGTCGCTCTCGGGTAATTCACCCCTCCACTTT. Translating gives CASSLDRARSLSGNSPLHF.

This chain uses TRBV6-2 or TRBV6-3 with TRBJ1-1; tentative D call: TRBD1 (5 bases). The CDR3 has 14 residues. V dropped 7 bases and J dropped 2 bases, with 14 bases sitting between them. Germline V gene data show CDR1 as MNHEY and CDR2 as SVGEGT. CDR3 sequence: CASKSGAANTEAFF. CDR3 in DNA: TGTGCCAGCAAGTCTGGGGCAGCCAACACTGAAGCTTTCTTT.

This chain connects TRBV5-6 to TRBJ2-3, with 8 bases aligning to TRBD2. J was trimmed by 0 bases and V by 1 base; bases with no gene match: 7. The length of the CDR3 is 17 residues. Germline lookup yields CDR1 SGHDT and CDR2 YYEEEE. The CDR3 DNA reads as TGTGCCAGCAGCTTGAGATGGAGCGGGAGCAGCACAGATACGCAGTATTTT. Translation: CASSLRWSGSSTDTQYF.

The chain combines TRBV12-3 or TRBV12-4 with TRBJ2-2, with unresolved D. The CDR3 loop spans 13 amino acids. Trimming removed 5 bases at V and 7 bases at J, with 11 bases between. The CDR3 sequence is CASSLVSNGELFF. For the CDR3, the DNA is TGTGCCAGCAGTCTGGTTTCAAACGGGGAGCTGTTTTTT.

This chain uses TRBV7-9 with TRBJ2-5; D possibly corresponds to TRBD1 (6 bases). The CDR3 totals 15 residues. Trimming cost V 4 bases and J 5 bases, with 17 bases left between them. CDR1 and CDR2 from the germline V gene are SEHNR and FQNEAQ (reference sequence). The chain's CDR3 is CASSSPGALPETQYF. The CDR3 DNA is TGTGCCAGCAGCTCTCCAGGGGCCCTGCCGGAGACCCAGTACTTC.

There are a few counts of this clonotype. CDR3 sequence reads: CASSYARRVEAFF. CDR3 DNA sequence: TGTGCCAGCAGTTACGCTCGAAGGGTTGAAGCTTTCTTT. The chain has TRBV6-2 or TRBV6-3 and TRBJ1-1; D is undetermined. CDR1 and CDR2 from the germline V gene are MNHEY and SVGEGT. This CDR3 has 13 amino acids. The germline V and J ends were trimmed by 2 bases and 7 bases, with 11 bases remaining between them.

The chain employs TRBV4-2 and TRBJ1-2; D not certain. Trimming took 1 base from V and 7 from J, leaving 7 bases between them. There are 12 residues in the CDR3. Germline V CDR1 and CDR2: LGHNA, YNFKEQ. The CDR3 region has the DNA TGTGCCAGCAGCCAAGGGCCTGGTGGCTACACCTTC. Translation: CASSQGPGGYTF.

The rearrangement uses TRBV7-2 and TRBJ1-5; D gene ambiguous. V gave up 5 bases and J gave up 0 bases, with 17 bases separating them. This CDR3 contains 17 residues. CDR1 is SGHTA, CDR2 FQGNSA, per germline. Written as DNA, the CDR3 is TGTGCCAGCAGCGTAGGTCTGGGCAGTATTAGCAATCAGCCCCAGCATTTT. The encoded protein is CASSVGLGSISNQPQHF.

The chain joins TRBV4-3 to TRBJ2-5; tentative D call: TRBD1 (6 bases). Trimming cost V 0 bases and J 11 bases, with 19 bases left between them. Germline lookup yields CDR1 LGHNA and CDR2 YSLEER. CDR3 length: 15 amino acids. The CDR3 is CASSQDVRTEYEQYF. The CDR3 region has the DNA TGCGCCAGCAGCCAAGATGTAAGGACAGAGTATGAGCAGTACTTC.

This clonotype was counted between two and nine times. This chain joins TRBV9 and TRBJ2-5; D not resolved. V was trimmed by 2 bases and J by 5 bases, leaving 10 bases between them. There are 13 residues in the CDR3. Germline V gene lookup returns CDR1 SGDLS and CDR2 YYNGEE. DNA for the CDR3: TGTGCCAGCAGCGTGGATCTGGGGGAGACCCAGTACTTC. Its translation: CASSVDLGETQYF.

This clonotype was observed many times. The chain employs TRBV7-2 and TRBJ2-7, with D possibly matching TRBD2 (5 bases). This CDR3 has 13 amino acids. Trimming stripped 3 bases from V and 4 bases from J, with 10 bases between. Germline V CDR1 and CDR2: SGHTA, FQGNSA. The CDR3 coding sequence is TGTGCCAGCAGCTTTAATCGCGGGTACGAGCAGTACTTC. It is translated as CASSFNRGYEQYF. Complete variable domain (other parts from reference TRBV7-2 and TRBJ2-7): GAGVSQSPSNKVTEKGKDVELRCDPISGHTALYWYRQSLGQGLEFLIYFQGNSAPDKSGLPSDRFSAERTGGSVSTLTIQRTQQEDSAVYLCASSFNRGYEQYFGPGTRLTVT.